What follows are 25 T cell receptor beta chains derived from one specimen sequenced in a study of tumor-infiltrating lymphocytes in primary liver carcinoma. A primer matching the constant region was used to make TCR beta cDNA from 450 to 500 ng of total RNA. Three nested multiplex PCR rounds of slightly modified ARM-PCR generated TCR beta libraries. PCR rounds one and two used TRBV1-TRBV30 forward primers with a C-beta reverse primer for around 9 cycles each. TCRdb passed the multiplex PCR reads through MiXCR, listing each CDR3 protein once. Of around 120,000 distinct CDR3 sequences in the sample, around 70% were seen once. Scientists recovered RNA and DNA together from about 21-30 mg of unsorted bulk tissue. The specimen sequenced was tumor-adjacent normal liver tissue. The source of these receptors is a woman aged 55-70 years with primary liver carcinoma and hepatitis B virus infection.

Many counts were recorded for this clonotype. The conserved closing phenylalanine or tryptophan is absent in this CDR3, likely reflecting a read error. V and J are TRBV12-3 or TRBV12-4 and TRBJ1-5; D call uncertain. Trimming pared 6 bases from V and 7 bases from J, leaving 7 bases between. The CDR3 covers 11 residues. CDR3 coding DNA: TGTGCCAGCAGCCAGAGCCAGCCCCAGCATCTT. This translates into CASSQSQPQHL.

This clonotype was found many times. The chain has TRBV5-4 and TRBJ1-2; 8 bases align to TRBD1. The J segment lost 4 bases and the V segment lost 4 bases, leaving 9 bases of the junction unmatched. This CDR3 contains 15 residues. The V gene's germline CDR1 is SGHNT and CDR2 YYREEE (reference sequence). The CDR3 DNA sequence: TGTGCCAGCAGCCAACCCACAGGGGGGGGCTATGGCTACACCTTC. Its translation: CASSQPTGGGYGYTF.

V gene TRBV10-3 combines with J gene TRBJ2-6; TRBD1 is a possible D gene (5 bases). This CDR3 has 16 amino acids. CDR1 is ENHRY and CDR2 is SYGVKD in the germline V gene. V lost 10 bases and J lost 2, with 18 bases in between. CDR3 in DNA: TGTGCCACCAGAGACAAGGGGCGACCTGGGGCCAACGTCCTGACTTTC. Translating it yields CATRDKGRPGANVLTF.

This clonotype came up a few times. The CDR3 DNA sequence: TGTGCCACCAGCGATTCCGGGACAGGCCTTCAAGAGACCCAGTACTTC. Encoded protein: CATSDSGTGLQETQYF. V usage is TRBV15 and J usage is TRBJ2-5, with TRBD1 identical over 8 bases. Germline V CDR1 and CDR2: LNHNV, YYDKDF (reference sequence). CDR3 length: 16 amino acids. V gave up 5 bases and J gave up 2 bases; unmatched junction bases: 10.

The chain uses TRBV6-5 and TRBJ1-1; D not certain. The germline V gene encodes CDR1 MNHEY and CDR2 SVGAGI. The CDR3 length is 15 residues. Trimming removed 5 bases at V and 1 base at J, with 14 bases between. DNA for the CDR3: TGTGCCAGCAGTCTTCGGGAGGACCCGAACACTGAAGCTTTCTTT. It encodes CASSLREDPNTEAFF.

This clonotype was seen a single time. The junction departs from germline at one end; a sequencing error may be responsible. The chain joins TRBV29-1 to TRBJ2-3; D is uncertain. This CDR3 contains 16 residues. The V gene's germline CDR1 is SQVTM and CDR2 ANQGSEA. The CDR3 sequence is CSVEAPPLKRTDTQYF. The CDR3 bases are TGCAGCGTCGAAGCCCCTCCCCTTAAACGGACAGATACGCAGTATTTT.

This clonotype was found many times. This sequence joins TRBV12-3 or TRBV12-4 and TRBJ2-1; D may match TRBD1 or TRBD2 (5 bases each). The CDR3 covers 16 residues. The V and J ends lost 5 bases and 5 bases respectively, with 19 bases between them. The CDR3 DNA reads TGTGCCAGCAGTAAAGTTGTGTGGGGGAGCGACAATGAGCAGTTCTTC. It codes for CASSKVVWGSDNEQFF.

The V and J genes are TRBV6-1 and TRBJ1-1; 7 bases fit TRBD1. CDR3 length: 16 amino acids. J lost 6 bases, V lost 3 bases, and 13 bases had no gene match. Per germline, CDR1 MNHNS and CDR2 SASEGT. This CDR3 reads CASSEGTGDSLSEAFF. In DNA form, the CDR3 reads TGTGCCAGCAGTGAGGGCACAGGGGATTCTCTCTCTGAAGCTTTCTTT.

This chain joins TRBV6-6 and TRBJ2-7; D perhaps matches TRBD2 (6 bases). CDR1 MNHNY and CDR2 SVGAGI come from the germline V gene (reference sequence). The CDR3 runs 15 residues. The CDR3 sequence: CVNTGGAGNPYEQYF. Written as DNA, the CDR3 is TGTGTCAACACCGGCGGGGCCGGGAACCCTTACGAGCAGTACTTC.

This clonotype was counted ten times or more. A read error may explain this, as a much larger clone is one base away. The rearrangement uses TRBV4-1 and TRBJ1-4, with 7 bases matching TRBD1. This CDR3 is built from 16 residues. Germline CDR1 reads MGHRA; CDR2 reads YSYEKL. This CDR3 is CASSQDRYRGNGKLFF. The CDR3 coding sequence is TGCGCCAGCAGCCAAGATCGTTACAGGGGTAATGGAAAACTGTTTTTT.

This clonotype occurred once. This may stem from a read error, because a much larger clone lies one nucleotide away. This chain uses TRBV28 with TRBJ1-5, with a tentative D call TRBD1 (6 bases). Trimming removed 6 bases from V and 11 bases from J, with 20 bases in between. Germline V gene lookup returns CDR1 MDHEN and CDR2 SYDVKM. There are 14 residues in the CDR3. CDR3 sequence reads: CASSTRGPRQSQHF. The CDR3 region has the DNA TGTGCCAGCAGCACCAGGGGCCCGCGGCAGTCCCAGCATTTT.

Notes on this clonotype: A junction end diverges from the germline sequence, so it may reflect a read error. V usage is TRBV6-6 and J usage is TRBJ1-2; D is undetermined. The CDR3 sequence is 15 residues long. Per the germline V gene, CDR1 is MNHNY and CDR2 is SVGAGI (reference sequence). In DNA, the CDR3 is TGTGCCAGCAGCCACGGACCCCGAGACGGTTATGGCTGCACCTTC. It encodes CASSHGPRDGYGCTF.

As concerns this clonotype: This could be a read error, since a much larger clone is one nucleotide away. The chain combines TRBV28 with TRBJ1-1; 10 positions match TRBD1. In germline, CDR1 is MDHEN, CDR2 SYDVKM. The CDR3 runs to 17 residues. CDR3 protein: CASSLSRDRGGSTEAVF. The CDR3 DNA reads TGTGCCAGCAGTCTCTCCCGGGACAGGGGAGGTTCCACTGAAGCTGTCTTT.

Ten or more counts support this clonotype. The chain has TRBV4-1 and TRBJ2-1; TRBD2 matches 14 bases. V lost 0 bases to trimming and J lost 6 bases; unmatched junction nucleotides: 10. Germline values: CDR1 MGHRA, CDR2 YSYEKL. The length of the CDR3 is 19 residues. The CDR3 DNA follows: TGCGCCAGCAGCCAAGATATGGGACTAGCGGGAGTAGGTGGCAATGAGCAGTTCTTC. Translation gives CASSQDMGLAGVGGNEQFF.

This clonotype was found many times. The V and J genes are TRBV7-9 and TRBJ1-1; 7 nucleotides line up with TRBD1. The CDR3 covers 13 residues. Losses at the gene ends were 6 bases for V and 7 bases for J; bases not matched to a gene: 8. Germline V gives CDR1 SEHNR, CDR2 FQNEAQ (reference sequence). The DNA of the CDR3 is TGTGCCAGCAGTACACAGGGGATTGGTGAAGCTTTCTTT. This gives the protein CASSTQGIGEAFF. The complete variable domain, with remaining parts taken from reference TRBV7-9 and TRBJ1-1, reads DTGVSQNPRHKITKRGQNVTFRCDPISEHNRLYWYRQTLGQGPEFLTYFQNEAQLEKSRLLSDRFSAERPKGSFSTLEIQRTEQGDSAMYLCASSTQGIGEAFFGQGTRLTVV.

The CDR3 loop is CSVEGGRGAHTQYF. DNA of the CDR3: TGCAGCGTTGAGGGTGGCAGGGGAGCACATACGCAGTATTTT. The V and J genes are TRBV29-1 and TRBJ2-3; possibly TRBD1 for D (6 bases). There are 14 residues in the CDR3. Germline values: CDR1 SQVTM, CDR2 ANQGSEA. V shed 3 bases and J shed 7 bases, with 17 bases lying between them.

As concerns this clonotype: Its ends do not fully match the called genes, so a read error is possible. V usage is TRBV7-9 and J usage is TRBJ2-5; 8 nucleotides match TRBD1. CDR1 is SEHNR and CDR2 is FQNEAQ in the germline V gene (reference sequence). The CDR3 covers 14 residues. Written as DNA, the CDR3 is TGTTCCAGCAGCTGGACAGGGCCTCAAGAGAGCCAGTACTTC. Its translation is CSSSWTGPQESQYF. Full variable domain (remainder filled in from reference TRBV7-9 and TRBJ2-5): DTGVSQNPRHKITKRGQNVTFRCDPISEHNRLYWYRQTLGQGPEFLTYFQNEAQLEKSRLLSDRFSAERPKGSFSTLEIQRTEQGDSAMYLCSSSWTGPQESQYFGPGTRLLVL.

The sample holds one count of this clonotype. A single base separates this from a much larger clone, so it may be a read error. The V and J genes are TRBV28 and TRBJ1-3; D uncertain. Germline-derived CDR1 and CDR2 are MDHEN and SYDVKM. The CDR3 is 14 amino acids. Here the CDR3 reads CVSSLFGTGNTIYF. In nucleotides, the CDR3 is TGTGTCAGCAGTTTATTCGGCACGGGAAACACCATATATTTT.

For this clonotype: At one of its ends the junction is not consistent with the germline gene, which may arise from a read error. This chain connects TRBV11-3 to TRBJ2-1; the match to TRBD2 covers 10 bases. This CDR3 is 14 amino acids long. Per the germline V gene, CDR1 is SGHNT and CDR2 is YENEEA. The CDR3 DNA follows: TGTGCCAGCAGCTTAGGAACTAGCGGGAAGCTTGAGCAGTTC. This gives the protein CASSLGTSGKLEQF.

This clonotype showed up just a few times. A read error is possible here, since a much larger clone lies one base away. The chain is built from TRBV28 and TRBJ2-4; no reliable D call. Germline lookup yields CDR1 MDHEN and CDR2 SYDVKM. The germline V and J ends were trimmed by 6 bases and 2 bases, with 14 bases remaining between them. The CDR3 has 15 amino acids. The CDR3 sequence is CASSPLKVTKNIQYF. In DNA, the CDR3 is TGTGCCAGCAGCCCTCTTAAGGTAACCAAAAACATTCAGTACTTC.

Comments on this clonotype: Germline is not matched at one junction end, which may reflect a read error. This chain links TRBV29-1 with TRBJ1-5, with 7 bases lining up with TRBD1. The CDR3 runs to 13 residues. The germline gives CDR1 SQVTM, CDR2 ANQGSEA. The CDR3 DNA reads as TGCAGCGTTGGGACAGGTCTGAATCCGCCCCAGCATTTT. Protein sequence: CSVGTGLNPPQHF.

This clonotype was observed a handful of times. CDR3 DNA: TGCGCCAGCAGCCAAGAAGAGAGGGCCGTGACCCAGTACTTC. Encoded protein: CASSQEERAVTQYF. This rearrangement joins TRBV4-1 to TRBJ2-5, with a weak D call TRBD2 (5 bases). The CDR3 totals 14 residues. The germline gives CDR1 MGHRA, CDR2 YSYEKL. Trimming cost V 0 bases and J 7 bases, with 12 bases left between them.

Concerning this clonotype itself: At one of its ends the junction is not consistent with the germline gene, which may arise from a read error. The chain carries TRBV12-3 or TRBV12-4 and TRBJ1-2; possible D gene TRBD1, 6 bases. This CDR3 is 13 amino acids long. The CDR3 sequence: CASSPQGGRGYAF. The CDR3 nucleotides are TGTGCCAGTAGCCCTCAAGGGGGGAGGGGCTACGCCTTC.

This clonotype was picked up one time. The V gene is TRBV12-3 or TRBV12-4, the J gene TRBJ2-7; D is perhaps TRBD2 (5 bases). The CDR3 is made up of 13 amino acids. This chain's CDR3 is CTKRDARGYEQYF. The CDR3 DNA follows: TGTACCAAGAGAGACGCCCGGGGCTACGAGCAGTACTTC.

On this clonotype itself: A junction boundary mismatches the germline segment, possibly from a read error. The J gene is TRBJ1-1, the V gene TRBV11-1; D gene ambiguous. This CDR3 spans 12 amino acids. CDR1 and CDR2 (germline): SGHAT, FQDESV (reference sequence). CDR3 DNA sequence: TGTGCCAGCAGCTTACAGAACGCTGAAGCCTTCTTT. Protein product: CASSLQNAEAFF.